This TCR beta chain was recorded in a study of early T cells in non-severe SARS-CoV-2 infection. Study-level background: Unpaired chains resulted from sequencing bulk RNA of unsorted whole blood.

In its sample, this clonotype was seen a few times. Between the trimmed V and J ends, which lost 7 bases and 4 bases, there was a span of 11 bases. The CDR3 is 13 amino acids. From germline, CDR1 is SGHAT and CDR2 FQNNGV. Unique molecular identifiers (one per individual cDNA molecule) were attached. TCRdb ran MiXCR on the 5' RACE reads and lists one entry per CDR3 protein. In the table there are approximately 65,000 distinct CDR3 sequences, 11% of which are singletons. The chain recombines TRBV11-2 with TRBJ1-3; D remains unclear. The sample taken for sequencing was whole blood. This TCR was sampled from an adult who was a healthcare worker with PCR-confirmed SARS-CoV-2 infection or an uninfected control (not recorded which). The CDR3, as DNA: TGTGCCAGCACCAACGCGGGGGGAAACACCATATATTTT. Amino acids: CASTNAGGNTIYF.